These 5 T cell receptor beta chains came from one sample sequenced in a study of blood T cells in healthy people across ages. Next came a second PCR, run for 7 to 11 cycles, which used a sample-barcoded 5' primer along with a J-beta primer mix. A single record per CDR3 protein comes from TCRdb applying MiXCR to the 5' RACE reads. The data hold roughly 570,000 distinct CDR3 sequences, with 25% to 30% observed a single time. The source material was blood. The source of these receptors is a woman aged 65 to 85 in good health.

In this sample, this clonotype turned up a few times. For the CDR3, the DNA is TGTGCCAGCAGTTACCGAGCGGGGGTCTACAATGAGCAGTTCTTC. Translated, it gives CASSYRAGVYNEQFF. The chain uses TRBV6-2 or TRBV6-3 and TRBJ2-1, with 8 bases identical to TRBD2. This CDR3 spans 15 amino acids. V shed 2 bases, J shed 3 bases, and the junction held 3 bases outside the gene matches. CDR1 and CDR2 from the germline V gene are MNHEY and SVGEGT.

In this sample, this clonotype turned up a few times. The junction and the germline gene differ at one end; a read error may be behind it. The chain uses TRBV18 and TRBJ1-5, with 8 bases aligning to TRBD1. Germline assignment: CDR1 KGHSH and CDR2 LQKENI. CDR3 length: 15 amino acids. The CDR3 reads CASSYGQGSYQPQHF. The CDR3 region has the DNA TGTGCCAGCTCATACGGACAGGGTAGCTATCAGCCCCAGCATTTT.

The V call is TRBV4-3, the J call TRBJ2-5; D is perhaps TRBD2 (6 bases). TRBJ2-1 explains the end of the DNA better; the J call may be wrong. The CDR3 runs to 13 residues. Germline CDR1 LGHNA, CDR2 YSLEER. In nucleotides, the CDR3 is TGCGCCAGCAGCCTCGACGCGGGGAGTGAGCAGTTCTTC. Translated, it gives CASSLDAGSEQFF.

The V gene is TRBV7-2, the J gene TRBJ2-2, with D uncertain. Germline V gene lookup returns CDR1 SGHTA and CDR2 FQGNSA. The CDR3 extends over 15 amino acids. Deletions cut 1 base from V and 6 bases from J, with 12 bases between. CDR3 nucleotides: TGTGCCAGCAGCTTAGGTGGGGTCCTGGCCGGGGAGCTGTTTTTT. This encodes CASSLGGVLAGELFF. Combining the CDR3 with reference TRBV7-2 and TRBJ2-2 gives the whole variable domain GAGVSQSPSNKVTEKGKDVELRCDPISGHTALYWYRQSLGQGLEFLIYFQGNSAPDKSGLPSDRFSAERTGGSVSTLTIQRTQQEDSAVYLCASSLGGVLAGELFFGEGSRLTVL.

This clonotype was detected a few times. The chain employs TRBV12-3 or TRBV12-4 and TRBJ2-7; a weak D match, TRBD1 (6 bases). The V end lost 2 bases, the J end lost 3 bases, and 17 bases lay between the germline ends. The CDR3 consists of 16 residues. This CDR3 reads CASSLRRARDIYEQYF. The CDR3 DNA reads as TGTGCCAGCAGTTTACGCCGGGCCCGGGACATCTACGAGCAGTACTTC.